This T cell receptor beta chain is drawn from a study of technical replicates of blood from a few donors. The method was immunoSEQ multiplex PCR; TCRdb's version includes in-frame clones alone and lacks a portion of them. In the table there are fewer than 80,000 clones, approximately 86% of which are singletons. Germline V lookup: CDR1 GTSNPN, CDR2 SVGIG (reference sequence). V was trimmed by 3 bases and J by 7 bases, leaving 15 bases between them. The CDR3 is 14 residues long. The rearrangement uses TRBV30 and TRBJ1-4, with D perhaps TRBD1 (6 bases). The TCR was taken from a human donor in good health. Some clones in this sample may be carry-over from other donors' samples. Sequencing was carried out using PBMCs. The DNA for the CDR3 is TGTGCCTGGAGACGAATCCGAGGGGGTGAAAAACTGTTTTTT. This gives the protein CAWRRIRGGEKLFF.